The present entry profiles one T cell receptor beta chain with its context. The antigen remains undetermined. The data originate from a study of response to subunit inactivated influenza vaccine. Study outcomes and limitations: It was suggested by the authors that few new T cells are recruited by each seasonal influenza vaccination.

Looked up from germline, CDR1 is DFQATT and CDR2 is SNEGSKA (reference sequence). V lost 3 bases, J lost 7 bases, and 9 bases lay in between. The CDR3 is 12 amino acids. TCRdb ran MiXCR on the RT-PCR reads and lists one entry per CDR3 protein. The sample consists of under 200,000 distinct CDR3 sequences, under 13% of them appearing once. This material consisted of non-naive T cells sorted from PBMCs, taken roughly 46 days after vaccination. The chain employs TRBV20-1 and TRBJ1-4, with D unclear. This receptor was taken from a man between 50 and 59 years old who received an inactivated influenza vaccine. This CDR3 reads CSASVGGEKLFF. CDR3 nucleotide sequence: TGCAGTGCTAGCGTAGGAGGTGAAAAACTGTTTTTT.